These T cell receptor beta chains were read from a single sample in a study of T cell changes during pregnancy in multiple sclerosis. Assay: immunoSEQ multiplex PCR; the TCRdb copy retains only in-frame clones and omits some. This table holds roughly 32,000 clones, around 90% found once. Sample: CD4+ T cells from peripheral blood mononuclear cells, taken in the second trimester of pregnancy. These TCRs come from a female donor in good health, enrolled as a control in a pregnancy study. Both conserved end residues are part of each CDR3. The D gene is left open where the match is weak. Not every row has a clone size; where given, it reads once, few, many or a size class.

TGCGCCAGCAGCTTGGAGGGTAGCGGGAGTGAGGAGACCCAGTACTTC	CASSLEGSGSEETQYF	TRBV5-1	few	TRBJ2-5	16	TRBD2
TGTGCCAGCAGCTTGACAGGGGCTTTCGGCTACACCTTC	CASSLTGAFGYTF	TRBV5-5	-	TRBJ1-2	13	TRBD1
TGTGCCATCAGCCGGGGTTCAACTAATGAAAAACTGTTTTTT	CAISRGSTNEKLFF	TRBV10-3	-	TRBJ1-4	14	-
TGTGCCAGCAGTCCCAGGTACAGGGGAAGCACAGATACGCAGTATTTT	CASSPRYRGSTDTQYF	TRBV27	-	TRBJ2-3	16	TRBD1
TGTGCCAGCAGCGTAAAAACAGGGTTATCCGGAAACACCATATATTTT	CASSVKTGLSGNTIYF	TRBV7-2	-	TRBJ1-3	16	-
TGTGCCAGCAGACGACTAACTGAAGCTTTCTTT	CASRRLTEAFF	TRBV6-6	-	TRBJ1-1	11	-
TGTGCCAGCAGCCCGACCCGGGTCCCATTCATGAACACTGAAGCTTTCTTT	CASSPTRVPFMNTEAFF	TRBV9	-	TRBJ1-1	17	-
TGTGCCAGCAGCCCCGGGGGAGGAGTGACCGAGCAGTACTTC	CASSPGGGVTEQYF	TRBV4-2	-	TRBJ2-7	14	-
TGTGCCAGCAGCTTACATACCGGGGAGCTGTTTTTT	CASSLHTGELFF	TRBV11-3	-	TRBJ2-2	12	-
TGTGCCAGTAGTATAGGGGGGGGGCAGTTCTTC	CASSIGGGQFF	TRBV19	-	TRBJ2-1	11	TRBD2
TGTGCCAGCAGCTTAGCCCTAGCGGGATTTTCCGGGGAGCTGTTTTTT	CASSLALAGFSGELFF	TRBV7-7	-	TRBJ2-2	16	TRBD2
TGTGCCAGCAGTTCGAGGGCCTCGAACACTGAAGCTTTCTTT	CASSSRASNTEAFF	TRBV2	once	TRBJ1-1	14	-
TGTGCCAGCAGTTACCCACCCGGGAGGGAGCAGTACTTC	CASSYPPGREQYF	TRBV6-6	-	TRBJ2-7	13	TRBD2
TGTGCCAGCAGCTTCGACAGCTATGGCTACACCTTC	CASSFDSYGYTF	TRBV11-3	-	TRBJ1-2	12	-
TGTGCCATCAGTTTAATAGCGGGGCCCACAGATACGCAGTATTTT	CAISLIAGPTDTQYF	TRBV10-3	once	TRBJ2-3	15	TRBD2
TGTGCCAGCGGATACAGCGGGAGTTACACAGATACGCAGTATTTT	CASGYSGSYTDTQYF	TRBV7-2	-	TRBJ2-3	15	TRBD2
TGCGCCAGCAGCTCCGGGACTAGCGCCTACGAGCAGTACTTC	CASSSGTSAYEQYF	TRBV5-1	-	TRBJ2-7	14	TRBD2
TGTGCCAGTAGTATCGGCCTAGGCCCAAATCAGCCCCAGCATTTT	CASSIGLGPNQPQHF	TRBV19	-	TRBJ1-5	15	-
TGTGCCAGCAGCTTTGACGGACTGGGATCAAATGAGCAGTTCTTC	CASSFDGLGSNEQFF	TRBV7-6	once	TRBJ2-1	15	-
TGTGCCAGCAGCGTAGTCGGGAGCCGCGGGGAGCTGTTTTTT	CASSVVGSRGELFF	TRBV9	few	TRBJ2-2	14	-
TGTGCCAGCAGCTTAGGTCATCAGGGTCGGGGCTACACCTTC	CASSLGHQGRGYTF	TRBV7-9	-	TRBJ1-2	14	-
TGCAGCGTCGGGCCATTACGGGACAGAGGGTACGAGCAGTACTTC	CSVGPLRDRGYEQYF	TRBV29-1	-	TRBJ2-7	15	TRBD1
TGTGCCAGCAGCCCGAGGGACACTTTGGCGGACGAGCAGTACTTC	CASSPRDTLADEQYF	TRBV11-3	once	TRBJ2-7	15	-
TGTGCCAGTAGTGACTTAGGGGGTCCTGGGGCCAACGTCCTGACTTTC	CASSDLGGPGANVLTF	TRBV19	-	TRBJ2-6	16	-
TGTGCCAGCTCACCGAGTTTAACGGGACAGAGCAACAATGAGCAGTTCTTC	CASSPSLTGQSNNEQFF	TRBV18	-	TRBJ2-1	17	TRBD1
TGTGCCAGCAGCTTGGACAGATCCTACGAGCAGTACTTC	CASSLDRSYEQYF	TRBV5-4	-	TRBJ2-7	13	-